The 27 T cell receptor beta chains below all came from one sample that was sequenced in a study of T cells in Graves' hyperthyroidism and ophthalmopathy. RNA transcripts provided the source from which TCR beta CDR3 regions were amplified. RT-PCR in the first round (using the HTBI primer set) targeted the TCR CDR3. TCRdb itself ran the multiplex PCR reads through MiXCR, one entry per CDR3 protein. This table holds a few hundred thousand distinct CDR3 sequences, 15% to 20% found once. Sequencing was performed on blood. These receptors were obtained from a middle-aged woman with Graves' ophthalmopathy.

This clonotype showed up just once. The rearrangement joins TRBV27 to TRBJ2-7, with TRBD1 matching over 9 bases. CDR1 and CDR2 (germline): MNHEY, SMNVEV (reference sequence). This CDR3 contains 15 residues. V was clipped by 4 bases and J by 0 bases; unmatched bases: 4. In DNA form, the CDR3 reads TGTGCCAGCAGTTGGACAGGGGTTAGCTCCTACGAGCAGTACTTC. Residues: CASSWTGVSSYEQYF.

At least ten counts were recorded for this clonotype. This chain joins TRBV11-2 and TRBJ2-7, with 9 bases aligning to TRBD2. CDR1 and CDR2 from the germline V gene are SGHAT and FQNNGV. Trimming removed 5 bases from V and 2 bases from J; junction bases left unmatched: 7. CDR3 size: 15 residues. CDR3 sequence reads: CASSAFSGSTYEQYF. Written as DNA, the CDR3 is TGTGCCAGCAGCGCCTTTAGCGGGAGCACCTACGAGCAGTACTTC. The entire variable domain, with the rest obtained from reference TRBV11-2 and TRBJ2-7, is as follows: EAGVAQSPRYKIIEKRQSVAFWCNPISGHATLYWYQQILGQGPKLLIQFQNNGVVDDSQLPKDRFSAERLKGVDSTLKIQPAKLEDSAVYLCASSAFSGSTYEQYFGPGTRLTVT.

CDR3 DNA sequence: TGTGCCAGCAACCCTAGCCGACAGTATGGCTACACCTTC. This codes for CASNPSRQYGYTF. The chain recombines TRBV2 with TRBJ1-2; TRBD1 is a possible D gene (5 bases). V shed 7 bases and J shed 5 bases, with 14 bases lying between them. Germline V gives CDR1 SNHLY, CDR2 FYNNEI. The CDR3 extends over 13 amino acids.

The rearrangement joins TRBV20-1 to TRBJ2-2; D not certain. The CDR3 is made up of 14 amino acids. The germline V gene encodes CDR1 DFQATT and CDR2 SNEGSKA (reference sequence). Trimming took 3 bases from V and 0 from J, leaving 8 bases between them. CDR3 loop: CSASNYANTGELFF. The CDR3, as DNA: TGCAGTGCTAGTAACTACGCGAACACCGGGGAGCTGTTTTTT.

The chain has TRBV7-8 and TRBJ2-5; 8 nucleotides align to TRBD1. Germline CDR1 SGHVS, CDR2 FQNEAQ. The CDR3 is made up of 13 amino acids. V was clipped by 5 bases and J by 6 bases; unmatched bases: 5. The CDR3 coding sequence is TGTGCCAGCAGCGGACAGGGTTGGCAGACCCAGTACTTC. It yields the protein CASSGQGWQTQYF. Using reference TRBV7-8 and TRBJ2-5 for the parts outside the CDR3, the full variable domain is GAGVSQSPRYKVAKRGQDVALRCDPISGHVSLFWYQQALGQGPEFLTYFQNEAQLDKSGLPSDRFFAERPEGSVSTLKIQRTQQEDSAVYLCASSGQGWQTQYFGPGTRLLVL.

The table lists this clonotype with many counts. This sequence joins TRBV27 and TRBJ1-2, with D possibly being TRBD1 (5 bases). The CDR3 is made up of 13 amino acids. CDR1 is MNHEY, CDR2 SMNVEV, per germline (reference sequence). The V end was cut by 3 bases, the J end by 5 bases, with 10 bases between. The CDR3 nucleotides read TGTGCCAGCAGTTTTCGGCAGGGTTATGGCTACACCTTC. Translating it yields CASSFRQGYGYTF.

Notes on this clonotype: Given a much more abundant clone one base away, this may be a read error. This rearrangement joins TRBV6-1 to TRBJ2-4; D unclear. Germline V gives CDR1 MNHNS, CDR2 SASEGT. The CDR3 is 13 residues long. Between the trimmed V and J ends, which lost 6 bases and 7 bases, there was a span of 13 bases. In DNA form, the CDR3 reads TGTGCCAGCAGGCTACAAAACGGGAACATTCAGTACTTC. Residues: CASRLQNGNIQYF.

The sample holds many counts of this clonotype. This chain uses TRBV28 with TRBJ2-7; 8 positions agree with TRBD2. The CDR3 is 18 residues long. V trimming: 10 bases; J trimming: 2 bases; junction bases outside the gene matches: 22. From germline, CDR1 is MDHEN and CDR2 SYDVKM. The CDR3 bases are TGTGCCACCGAGATTCCCGGGACTAGTAGAATTGGTGCCTACGAGCAGTACTTC. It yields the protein CATEIPGTSRIGAYEQYF.

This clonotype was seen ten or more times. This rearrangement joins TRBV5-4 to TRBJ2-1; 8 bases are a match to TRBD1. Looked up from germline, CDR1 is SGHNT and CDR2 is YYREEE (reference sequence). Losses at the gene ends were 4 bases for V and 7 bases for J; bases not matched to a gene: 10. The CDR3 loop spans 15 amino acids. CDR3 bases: TGTGCCAGCAGCGTACAGGGGGTAATGGTGAATGAGCAGTTCTTC. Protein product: CASSVQGVMVNEQFF.

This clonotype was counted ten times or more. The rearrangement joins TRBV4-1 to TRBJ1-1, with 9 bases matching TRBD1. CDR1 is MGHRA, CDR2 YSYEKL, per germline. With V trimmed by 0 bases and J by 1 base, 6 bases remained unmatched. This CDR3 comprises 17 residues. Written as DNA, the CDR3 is TGCGCCAGCAGCCAAGACGGGACAGGGAGGGGGAACACTGAAGCTTTCTTT. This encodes CASSQDGTGRGNTEAFF.

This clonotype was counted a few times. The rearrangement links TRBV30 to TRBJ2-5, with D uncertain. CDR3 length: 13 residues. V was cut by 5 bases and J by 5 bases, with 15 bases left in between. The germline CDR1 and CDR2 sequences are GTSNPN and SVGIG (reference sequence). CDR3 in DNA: TGTGCCTGGGGGAAGGACCTCGGGGAGACCCAGTACTTC. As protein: CAWGKDLGETQYF.

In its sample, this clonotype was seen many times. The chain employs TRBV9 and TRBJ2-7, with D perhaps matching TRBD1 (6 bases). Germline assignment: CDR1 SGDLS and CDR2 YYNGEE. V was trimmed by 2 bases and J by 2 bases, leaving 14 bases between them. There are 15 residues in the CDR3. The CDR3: CASSVTGIETYEQYF. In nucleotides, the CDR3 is TGTGCCAGCAGCGTCACAGGGATCGAGACCTACGAGCAGTACTTC.

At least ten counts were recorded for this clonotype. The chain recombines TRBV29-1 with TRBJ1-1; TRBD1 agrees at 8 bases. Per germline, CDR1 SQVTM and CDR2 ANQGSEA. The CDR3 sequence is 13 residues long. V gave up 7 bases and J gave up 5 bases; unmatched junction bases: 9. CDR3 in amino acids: CSEYTGGGTEAFF. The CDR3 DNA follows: TGCAGCGAGTATACAGGGGGAGGGACTGAAGCTTTCTTT.

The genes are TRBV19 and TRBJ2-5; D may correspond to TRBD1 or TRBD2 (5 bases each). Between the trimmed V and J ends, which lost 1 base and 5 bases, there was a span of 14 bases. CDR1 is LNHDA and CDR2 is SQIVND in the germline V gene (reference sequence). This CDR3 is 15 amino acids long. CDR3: CASSIGGIQRETQYF. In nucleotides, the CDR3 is TGTGCCAGTAGTATAGGGGGGATCCAGCGGGAGACCCAGTACTTC.

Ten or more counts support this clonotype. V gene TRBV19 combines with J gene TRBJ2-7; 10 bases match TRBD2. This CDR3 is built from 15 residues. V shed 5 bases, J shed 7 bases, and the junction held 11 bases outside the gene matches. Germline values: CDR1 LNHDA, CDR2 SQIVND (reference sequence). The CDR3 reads CASSRLAGEGGEQYF. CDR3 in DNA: TGTGCCAGTAGTCGCCTAGCGGGAGAAGGGGGGGAGCAGTACTTC.

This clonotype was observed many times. The CDR3 loop is CSALRLANTYEQYF. The CDR3 bases are TGCAGTGCCCTACGACTAGCGAATACCTACGAGCAGTACTTC. The chain is built from TRBV20-1 and TRBJ2-7, with 8 nucleotides matching TRBD2. J gave up 2 bases and V 6 bases, and 9 bases lay outside the gene matches. CDR1 and CDR2 (germline): DFQATT, SNEGSKA (reference sequence). The CDR3 loop spans 14 amino acids.

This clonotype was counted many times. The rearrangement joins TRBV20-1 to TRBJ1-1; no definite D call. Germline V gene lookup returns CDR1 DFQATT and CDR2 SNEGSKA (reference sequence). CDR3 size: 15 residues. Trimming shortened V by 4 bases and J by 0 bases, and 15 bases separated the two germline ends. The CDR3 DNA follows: TGCAGTGCTAAAGCCCGAGGCAGTATGAACACTGAAGCTTTCTTT. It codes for CSAKARGSMNTEAFF.

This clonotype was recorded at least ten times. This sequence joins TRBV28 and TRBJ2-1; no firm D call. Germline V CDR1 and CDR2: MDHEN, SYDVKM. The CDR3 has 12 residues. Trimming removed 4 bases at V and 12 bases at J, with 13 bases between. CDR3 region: CASSSTVTAQFF. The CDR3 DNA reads TGTGCCAGCAGTTCTACCGTCACCGCGCAGTTCTTC.

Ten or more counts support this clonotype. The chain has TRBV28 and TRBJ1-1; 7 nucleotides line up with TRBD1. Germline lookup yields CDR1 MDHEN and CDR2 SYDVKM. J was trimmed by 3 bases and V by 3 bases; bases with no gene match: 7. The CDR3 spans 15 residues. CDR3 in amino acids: CASSFRDREYTEAFF. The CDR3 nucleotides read TGTGCCAGCAGTTTCCGGGACAGAGAATACACTGAAGCTTTCTTT.

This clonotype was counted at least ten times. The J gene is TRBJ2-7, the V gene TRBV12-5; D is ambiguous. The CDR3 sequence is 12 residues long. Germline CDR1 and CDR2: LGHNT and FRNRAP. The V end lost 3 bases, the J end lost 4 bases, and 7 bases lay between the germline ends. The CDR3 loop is CASGFLGYEQYF. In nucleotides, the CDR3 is TGTGCTAGTGGTTTTTTAGGATACGAGCAGTACTTC.

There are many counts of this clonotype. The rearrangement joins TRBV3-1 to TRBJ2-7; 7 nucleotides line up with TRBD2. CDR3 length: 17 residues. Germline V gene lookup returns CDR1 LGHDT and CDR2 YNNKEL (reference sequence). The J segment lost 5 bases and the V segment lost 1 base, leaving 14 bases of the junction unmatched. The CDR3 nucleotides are TGTGCCAGCAGCCAAGGAAGGGGCCTAGCGGTTAGGAACGAGCAGTACTTC. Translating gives CASSQGRGLAVRNEQYF.

The CDR3 sequence is CASSQMRRQNYGYTF. DNA of the CDR3: TGTGCCAGCAGCCAGATGAGACGGCAAAACTATGGCTACACCTTC. This chain links TRBV3-1 with TRBJ1-2, with D uncertain. The CDR3 runs to 15 residues. The V end lost 3 bases, the J end lost 2 bases, and 13 bases lay between the germline ends. Germline values: CDR1 LGHDT, CDR2 YNNKEL (reference sequence).

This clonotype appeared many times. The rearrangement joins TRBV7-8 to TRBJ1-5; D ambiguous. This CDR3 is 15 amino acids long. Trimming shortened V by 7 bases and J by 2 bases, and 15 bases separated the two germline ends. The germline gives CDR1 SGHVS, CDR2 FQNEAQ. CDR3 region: CASTLQPYGNQPQHF. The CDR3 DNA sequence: TGTGCCAGCACCCTACAGCCATATGGCAATCAGCCCCAGCATTTT. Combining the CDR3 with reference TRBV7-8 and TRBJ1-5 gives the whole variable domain GAGVSQSPRYKVAKRGQDVALRCDPISGHVSLFWYQQALGQGPEFLTYFQNEAQLDKSGLPSDRFFAERPEGSVSTLKIQRTQQEDSAVYLCASTLQPYGNQPQHFGDGTRLSIL.

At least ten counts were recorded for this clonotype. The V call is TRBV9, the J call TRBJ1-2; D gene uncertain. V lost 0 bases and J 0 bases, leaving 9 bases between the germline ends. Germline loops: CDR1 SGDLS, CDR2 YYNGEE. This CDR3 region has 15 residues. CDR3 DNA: TGTGCCAGCAGCGTAGGAGCGAATACTAACTATGGCTACACCTTC. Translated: CASSVGANTNYGYTF.

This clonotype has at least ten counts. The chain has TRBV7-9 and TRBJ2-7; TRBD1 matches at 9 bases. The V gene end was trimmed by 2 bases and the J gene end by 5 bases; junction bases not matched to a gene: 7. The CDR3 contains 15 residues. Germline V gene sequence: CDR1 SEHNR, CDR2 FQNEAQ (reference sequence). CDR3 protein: CASSLSGTGFHEQYF. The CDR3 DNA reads TGTGCCAGCAGCTTATCGGGGACAGGGTTCCACGAGCAGTACTTC.

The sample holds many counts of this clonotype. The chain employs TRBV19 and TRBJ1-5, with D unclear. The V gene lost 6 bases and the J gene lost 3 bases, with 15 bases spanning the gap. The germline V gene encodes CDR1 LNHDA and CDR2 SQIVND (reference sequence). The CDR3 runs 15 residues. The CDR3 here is CASRLDDHNNQPQHF. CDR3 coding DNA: TGTGCCAGTAGGTTGGACGACCATAACAATCAGCCCCAGCATTTT. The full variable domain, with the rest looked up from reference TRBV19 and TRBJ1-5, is DGGITQSPKYLFRKEGQNVTLSCEQNLNHDAMYWYRQDPGQGLRLIYYSQIVNDFQKGDIAEGYSVSREKKESFPLTVTSAQKNPTAFYLCASRLDDHNNQPQHFGDGTRLSIL.

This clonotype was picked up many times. The CDR3 loop reads CASSPQQKGADYGYTF. CDR3 in DNA: TGTGCCAGCTCACCTCAGCAAAAAGGGGCGGACTATGGCTACACCTTC. The chain combines TRBV18 with TRBJ1-2, with D perhaps matching TRBD1 (5 bases). The germline V gene encodes CDR1 KGHSH and CDR2 LQKENI. The CDR3 loop spans 16 amino acids. Trimming took off 3 bases at V and 3 bases at J, with 17 bases between the two ends.